This is a list of T cell receptor beta chains from one sample in a study of OX40 agonist ivuxolimab in advanced cancers. This table comes from immunoSEQ multiplex PCR, and its TCRdb copy is limited to in-frame clones, with some not included. The sample records about 70,000 clones, 65% to 90% being singletons. This material consisted of CD4+ or CD8+ T cells sorted from blood, taken in a trial of the OX40 agonist ivuxolimab. The receptors stem from an adult with an advanced solid tumor such as melanoma, head and neck, liver or kidney cancer. CDR3s include the opening cysteine and the closing phenylalanine or tryptophan. Fields, in order: J gene, D gene, V gene, clone size, CDR3 protein, CDR3 DNA. D genes are given only for firm matches. Expanded clones are given a class, and other clones once, few, many or no size at all.

>TRBJ1-1|-|TRBV4-2|few
CASSQDRGLSEAFF
TGTGCCAGCAGCCAAGACCGGGGATTGAGTGAAGCTTTCTTT
>TRBJ1-4|TRBD1|TRBV5-5|-
CASSSGQGTGKLFF
TGTGCCAGCAGCTCGGGACAGGGTACGGGAAAACTGTTTTTT
>TRBJ2-3|TRBD2|TRBV7-2|-
CASSAGTSPDTQYF
TGTGCCAGCAGCGCCGGGACTAGCCCAGATACGCAGTATTTT
>TRBJ1-1|TRBD1|TRBV7-8|-
CASSARPGQLNTEAFF
TGTGCCAGCAGCGCTAGGCCGGGACAGTTGAACACTGAAGCTTTCTTT
>TRBJ2-2|TRBD1|TRBV18|-
CASSPRFGTGNTGELFF
TGTGCCAGCTCACCACGATTTGGGACAGGGAACACCGGGGAGCTGTTTTTT
>TRBJ1-1|TRBD1|TRBV7-9|-
CASSPARGRLNTEAFF
TGTGCCAGCAGCCCCGCCAGGGGGCGATTGAACACTGAAGCTTTCTTT
>TRBJ2-5|TRBD1|TRBV19|-
CASSIVGQGETQYF
TGTGCCAGTAGTATAGTGGGACAGGGGGAGACCCAGTACTTC
>TRBJ1-1|TRBD1|TRBV18|-
CASSPRQDRGGTEAFF
TGTGCCAGCTCACCACGACAGGACAGGGGTGGGACTGAAGCTTTCTTT
>TRBJ2-2|-|TRBV4-1|-
CASSQDLAGSNTGELFF
TGCGCCAGCAGCCAAGATTTAGCAGGGTCGAACACCGGGGAGCTGTTTTTT
>TRBJ1-1|-|TRBV28|-
CASRKGGRITEAFF
TGTGCCAGCAGGAAAGGGGGGCGGATCACTGAAGCTTTCTTT
>TRBJ1-5|TRBD1|TRBV7-9|-
CASSLTGGFQPQHF
TGTGCCAGCAGCCTAACAGGGGGCTTTCAGCCCCAGCATTTT
>TRBJ2-1|-|TRBV29-1|-
CSGSLVGSYNEQFF
TGCAGCGGTTCACTAGTGGGCTCCTACAATGAGCAGTTCTTC
>TRBJ1-3|-|TRBV5-1|-
CASSLQGGAGNTIYF
TGCGCCAGCAGCCTACAGGGAGGGGCTGGAAACACCATATATTTT
>TRBJ2-3|-|TRBV4-3|-
CASSRKGSGFTDTQYF
TGCGCCAGCAGCCGAAAGGGGAGCGGGTTCACAGATACGCAGTATTTT
>TRBJ1-1|TRBD1|TRBV4-2|-
CASSQETGDTEAFF
TGTGCCAGCAGCCAAGAGACAGGGGACACTGAAGCTTTCTTT
>TRBJ2-1|-|TRBV5-1|-
CASTRTVSSYNEQFF
TGCGCCAGCACCCGGACTGTCAGCTCCTACAATGAGCAGTTCTTC
>TRBJ2-3|-|TRBV7-9|-
CASSLRRTDTQYF
TGTGCCAGCAGCCTCCGGAGGACAGATACGCAGTATTTT
>TRBJ1-1|-|TRBV6-6|-
CASLRGGSTEAFF
TGTGCCAGCCTTCGGGGGGGTAGCACTGAAGCTTTCTTT
>TRBJ2-1|-|TRBV10-3|-
CAISEFGRGSYNEQFF
TGTGCCATCAGTGAGTTTGGGCGGGGCTCCTACAATGAGCAGTTCTTC
>TRBJ2-7|TRBD2|TRBV5-1|-
CASREGTSGSYEQYF
TGCGCCAGCAGGGAGGGGACTAGCGGATCCTACGAGCAGTACTTC
>TRBJ2-7|TRBD1|TRBV2|-
CASSEARLGVGTDPYEQYF
TGTGCCAGCAGTGAAGCGCGATTAGGGGTGGGGACAGACCCCTACGAGCAGTACTTC
>TRBJ2-7|-|TRBV11-2|-
CASSPPRAGYEQYF
TGTGCCAGCAGCCCACCTCGGGCCGGCTACGAGCAGTACTTC
>TRBJ1-5|-|TRBV30|-
CAWSVPSGRQPQHF
TGTGCCTGGAGTGTACCGTCAGGGCGACAGCCCCAGCATTTT
>TRBJ2-3|TRBD1|TRBV2|once
CASQGQGTDTQYF
TGTGCCAGCCAAGGACAGGGGACAGATACGCAGTATTTT
>TRBJ1-1|-|TRBV28|-
CASYRSSLNTEAFF
TGTGCCAGCTACAGAAGTTCGCTAAACACTGAAGCTTTCTTT
>TRBJ1-6|TRBD1|TRBV5-6|once
CASSFWTGINSPLHF
TGTGCCAGCAGCTTCTGGACAGGGATTAATTCACCCCTCCACTTT
>TRBJ2-5|-|TRBV11-2|-
CASSRDQETQYF
TGTGCCAGCAGCCGAGACCAAGAGACCCAGTACTTC